This is a list of T cell receptor beta chains from one sample in a study of radiotherapy plus CTLA-4 blockade in lung cancer. Clones were sequenced by immunoSEQ multiplex PCR, and TCRdb holds only the in-frame ones, with some missing. The table has tens of thousands of clones, roughly three quarters seen once. The sequencing used peripheral blood, collected from a patient treated with radiotherapy plus ipilimumab. The receptors derive from a human donor with non-small cell lung cancer that progressed on radiotherapy plus ipilimumab. CDR3s include the opening cysteine and the closing phenylalanine or tryptophan.

j_call cdr3_length v_call cdr3_aa
TRBJ1-5 13 TRBV18 CASSPQGNQPQHF
TRBJ2-5 17 TRBV11-2 CASSPRGTSGAQETQYF
TRBJ2-1 15 TRBV2 CASSEARGVLNEQFF
TRBJ2-2 14 TRBV7-9 CASSLVTFTGELFF
TRBJ2-5 16 TRBV4-2 CASNPGLAGGQETQYF
TRBJ2-1 15 TRBV4-3 CASSQGPGIYNEQFF
TRBJ1-5 16 TRBV5-5 CASSLDTGGYGQPQHF
TRBJ1-1 13 TRBV29-1 CSVEVERDTEAFF
TRBJ2-5 15 TRBV9 CASSDTRGREETQYF
TRBJ1-6 14 TRBV6-1 CASSAYGENSPLHF
TRBJ1-4 17 TRBV28 CASSPLDRDATNEKLFF
TRBJ2-1 15 TRBV11-2 CASSFRLARYNEQFF
TRBJ2-5 16 TRBV10-3 CAISTREGSKGETQYF
TRBJ1-1 14 TRBV6-5 CASSYSRSQGAAFF
TRBJ1-2 14 TRBV5-1 CASSLGTGQYGYTF
TRBJ2-7 17 TRBV21-1 CASSKLWGREWRYEQYF
TRBJ1-6 14 TRBV5-1 CASSSGQYNSPLHF
TRBJ2-1 15 TRBV6-6 CASTPGGTAYNEQFF
TRBJ1-1 16 TRBV27 CASSSRTGGYLSEAFF
TRBJ2-7 13 TRBV30 CAWSTGTPYEQYF
TRBJ1-1 16 TRBV10-2 CASSESFGRGNTEAFF
TRBJ1-1 14 TRBV6-5 CASSYSGQGDRAFF
TRBJ2-7 15 TRBV5-4 CASSLSSGSSYEQYF
TRBJ2-2 15 TRBV9 CASSPARANTGELFF
TRBJ2-2 15 TRBV6-4 CASRGQGVSTGELFF
TRBJ1-1 11 TRBV28 CASSPQGEAFF
TRBJ2-5 17 TRBV9 CASSTRRGAPLAETQYF
TRBJ1-2 13 TRBV29-1 CSVEEPGAGGYTF